This T cell receptor (beta chain) was found in a study of blood T cell repertoires in COVID-19. In the original processing: Amplification of reference gene primers was used by the study to estimate nucleated cell counts. Libraries were prepared by immunoSEQ multiplex PCR; TCRdb keeps only in-frame clonotypes and omits some of them. V and J calls plus clone size are reproduced from that table; the DNA served to infer D and trimming. Among about 280,000 clones listed, about 90% were seen once. Material for sequencing was peripheral blood. The sequence was obtained from a woman in her fifties or sixties who had recovered from COVID-19.

The CDR3 is CASSLTGGEYEQYF. In nucleotides, the CDR3 is TGTGCCAGCAGTTTGACAGGGGGCGAGTACGAGCAGTACTTC. The chain links TRBV28 to TRBJ2-7; 10 bases fit TRBD1. V gave up 3 bases and J gave up 4 bases; unmatched junction bases: 3. CDR1 is MDHEN and CDR2 is SYDVKM in the germline V gene. The CDR3 contains 14 residues.